This T cell receptor beta chain was recovered during a study of early T cells in non-severe SARS-CoV-2 infection. Whole-study context: Unsorted whole-blood RNA was sequenced in bulk, leaving chains unpaired. Study conclusions and caveats: Database matching using VDJdb favored anti-spike CD8 responses, with private and CD4 specificities left missing.

This clonotype was observed at least ten times. The antigen is unknown. Germline V gene lookup returns CDR1 GTSNPN and CDR2 SVGIG (reference sequence). The CDR3 length is 13 residues. The germline V and J ends were trimmed by 2 bases and 7 bases, with 9 bases remaining between them. Unique molecular identifiers tagged individual cDNA molecules. TCRdb re-derived calls from the 5' RACE reads in MiXCR, one entry per CDR3 protein. The profile covers about 76,000 distinct CDR3 sequences, with 11% appearing a single time and approximately 4.5% taken by the ten largest. V is TRBV30 and J is TRBJ1-6; D unclear. This receptor was taken from an adult who was a healthcare worker with PCR-confirmed SARS-CoV-2 infection or an uninfected control (not recorded which). The sequenced material came from whole blood. The CDR3 loop reads CAWSKNRNSPLHF. The DNA for the CDR3 is TGTGCCTGGAGTAAGAACAGAAATTCACCCCTCCACTTT.